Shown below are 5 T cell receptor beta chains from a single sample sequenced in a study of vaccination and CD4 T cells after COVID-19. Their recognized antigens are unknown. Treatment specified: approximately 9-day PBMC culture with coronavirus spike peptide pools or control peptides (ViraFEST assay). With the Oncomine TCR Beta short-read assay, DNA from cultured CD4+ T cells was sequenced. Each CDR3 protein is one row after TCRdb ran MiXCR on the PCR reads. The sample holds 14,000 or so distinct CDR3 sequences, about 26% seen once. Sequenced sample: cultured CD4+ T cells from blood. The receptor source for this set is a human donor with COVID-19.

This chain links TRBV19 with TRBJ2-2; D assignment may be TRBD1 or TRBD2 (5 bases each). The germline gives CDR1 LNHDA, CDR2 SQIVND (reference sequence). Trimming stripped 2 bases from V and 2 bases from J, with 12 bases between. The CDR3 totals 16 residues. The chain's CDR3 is CASSIQPGSNTGELFF. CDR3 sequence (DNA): TGTGCCAGTAGTATACAACCAGGGAGTAACACCGGGGAGCTGTTTTTT.

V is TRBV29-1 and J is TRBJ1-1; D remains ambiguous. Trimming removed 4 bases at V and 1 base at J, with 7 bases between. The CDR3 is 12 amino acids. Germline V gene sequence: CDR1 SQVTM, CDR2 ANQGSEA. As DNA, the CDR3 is TGCAGCGTTGCTTCGGGGAACACTGAAGCTTTCTTT. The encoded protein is CSVASGNTEAFF.

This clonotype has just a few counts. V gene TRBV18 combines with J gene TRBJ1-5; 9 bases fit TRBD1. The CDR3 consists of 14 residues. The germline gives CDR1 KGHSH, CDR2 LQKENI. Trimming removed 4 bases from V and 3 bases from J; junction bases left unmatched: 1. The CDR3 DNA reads TGTGCCAGCTCACAACAGGGGGCCAATCAGCCCCAGCATTTT. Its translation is CASSQQGANQPQHF.

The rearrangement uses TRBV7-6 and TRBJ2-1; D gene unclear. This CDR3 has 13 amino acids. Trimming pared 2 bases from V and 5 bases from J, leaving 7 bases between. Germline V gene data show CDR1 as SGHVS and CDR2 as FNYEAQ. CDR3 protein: CASSLSRNNEQFF. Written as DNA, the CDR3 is TGTGCCAGCAGCTTATCCAGAAACAATGAGCAGTTCTTC.

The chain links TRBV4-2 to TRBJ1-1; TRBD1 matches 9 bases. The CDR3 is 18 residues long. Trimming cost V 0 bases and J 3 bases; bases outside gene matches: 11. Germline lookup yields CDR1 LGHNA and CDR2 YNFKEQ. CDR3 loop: CASSQDRDRGALYTEAFF. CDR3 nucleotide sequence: TGTGCCAGCAGCCAAGATCGCGACAGGGGGGCCTTGTACACTGAAGCTTTCTTT.